This entry features one T cell receptor beta chain sequence. TCRdb's copy holds only in-frame clones and misses some; the assay was immunoSEQ multiplex PCR. The data contain under 400,000 clones, about 87% of them singletons. Germline V gene sequence: CDR1 GTSNPN, CDR2 SVGIG (reference sequence). The CDR3 totals 14 residues. After removal of 3 bases from V and 5 bases from J, the junction contained 8 bases not matched to a gene. The sample comes from a study of blood T cell repertoires in COVID-19. About the research overall: T cells, B-cell-depleted T cells, or PBMCs provided the cDNA or gDNA that served as material.

It was during active infection that Seattle patients were enrolled and then longitudinally followed. Sequences were obtained from peripheral blood. The chain couples TRBV30 to TRBJ1-2; the match to TRBD1 covers 8 bases. The clonotype originates from a woman between 25 and 40 years old with COVID-19, enrolled during active disease. The CDR3 region is CAWRLTGGHYGYTF. CDR3 DNA sequence: TGTGCCTGGAGGTTAACAGGGGGTCATTATGGCTACACCTTC.